This TCR beta chain was retrieved from a study of cytomegalovirus exposure and HLA in healthy donors. Overall study findings and caveats: In a later analysis, across HLA loci, associated TCR counts were highest for DRB1, lowest for HLA-C.

Trimming removed 1 base at V and 4 bases at J, with 14 bases between. This CDR3 is built from 16 residues. CDR1 and CDR2 from the germline V gene are LGHNA and YNFKEQ. Amplification used 60 Vbeta primers and 13 Jbeta primers. Some clones are missing from TCRdb's copy, which holds only in-frame ones; the method was immunoSEQ multiplex PCR. The sample includes approximately 260,000 clones, just under 85% of them seen just once. Concerning this clone: As yet, its antigen is unknown.

V and J are TRBV4-2 and TRBJ2-1, with D tentatively TRBD2 (6 bases). The source of this sequence is a woman aged 40-49 years in good health and CMV-seropositive. Sample: PBMCs. For the CDR3, the DNA is TGTGCCAGCAGCCAAGTTGCAGCGGGCAGATACAATGAGCAGTTCTTC. It is translated as CASSQVAAGRYNEQFF.